This TCR beta chain comes out of a study of identical twins. This clonotype was seen a few times. Its antigen is as yet unknown. In germline, CDR1 is ENHRY, CDR2 SYGVKD. Trimming stripped 2 bases from V and 5 bases from J, with 17 bases between. The CDR3 contains 16 residues. Overall study findings and caveats: Abundant beta clonotypes from cord blood bore fewer insertions; memory repertoires lacked this pattern.

One entry per CDR3 protein, called by TCRdb with MiXCR from the 5' RACE reads. The sample carries hundreds of thousands of distinct CDR3 sequences, less than 25% recorded once. The sample also formed part of further work on T cells expressing NK-cell markers. That investigation notes: The TCR beta repertoires originated in sorted CD3+CD56+NKG2C+, CD3+CD56+NKG2C- and CD3+CD56-NKG2C+ T cells.

This chain links TRBV10-3 with TRBJ2-3, with D possibly TRBD2 on 5 matching bases. This clonotype originated in a woman under 30 in good health. The sample consisted of PBMCs. The CDR3: CAISEPRVGVEDTQYF. The CDR3 DNA reads as TGTGCCATCAGTGAGCCCCGGGTCGGGGTAGAAGATACGCAGTATTTT.